The clone carrying this T cell receptor (beta chain) was counted ten times or more. This record comes from a study of T-cell reconstitution after alpha-beta-depleted transplantation in children. With V trimmed by 5 bases and J by 3 bases, 5 bases remained unmatched. This CDR3 contains 16 residues. From germline, CDR1 is PRHDT and CDR2 FYEKMQ (reference sequence). Researchers prepared the TCRbeta library using unique molecular identifiers, the study reports. TCRdb re-analysed the PCR reads in MiXCR, keeping a single row per CDR3 protein. The sample contains hundreds of thousands of distinct CDR3 sequences, 8% to 11% of which appear only once.

Sequencing was performed on PBMCs from the stem cell graft donor, taken from the stem cell graft. The clonotype originates from a human donor who donated a stem cell graft to a child with acute myeloid leukemia. The chain links TRBV13 to TRBJ2-3, with 13 bases lining up with TRBD2. CDR3 in DNA: TGTGCCAGCAGCGGCCGGACTAGCGGGAGAACAGATACGCAGTATTTT. This encodes CASSGRTSGRTDTQYF. Looking up the rest from reference TRBV13 and TRBJ2-3 gives the full variable domain: AAGVIQSPRHLIKEKRETATLKCYPIPRHDTVYWYQQGPGQDPQFLISFYEKMQSDKGSIPDRFSAQQFSDYHSELNMSSLELGDSALYFCASSGRTSGRTDTQYFGPGTRLTVL.